The 31 T cell receptor beta chains presented below share a single source sample, sequenced in a study of tumor-infiltrating lymphocytes in primary liver carcinoma. The input was 500 ng total RNA; TCR beta cDNA was made from it with a constant-region primer. A slightly modified ARM-PCR protocol with three nested multiplex PCR rounds produced these TCR beta libraries. The first two PCR rounds, around 11 cycles each, used TRBV1-TRBV30 forward primers and a C-beta reverse primer. Each CDR3 protein is one row after TCRdb ran MiXCR on the multiplex PCR reads. Found here are more than 150,000 distinct CDR3 sequences, 50% to 75% of them singletons; the top ten hold 72%. Unsorted whole blood supplied the blood RNA, and germline DNA was isolated too. The sequenced sample was peripheral blood. These receptors were taken from a man between 35 and 55 years old with primary liver carcinoma and hepatitis B virus infection.

This clonotype occurred many times. The chain has TRBV11-2 and TRBJ2-6; 7 bases align to TRBD1. The J segment lost 1 base and the V segment lost 2 bases, leaving 5 bases of the junction unmatched. The CDR3 is 17 residues long. CDR1 and CDR2 from the germline V gene are SGHAT and FQNNGV. The CDR3 DNA sequence: TGTGCCAGCAGCTTATTCGGGACAGTATCTGGGGCCAACGTCCTGACTTTC. Translation: CASSLFGTVSGANVLTF.

The table lists this clonotype with a count of one. This may be a read error, as it is one base from a much larger clone. The chain uses TRBV29-1 and TRBJ1-1; D is ambiguous. Per the germline V gene, CDR1 is SQVTM and CDR2 is ANQGSEA. This CDR3 contains 9 residues. The CDR3 region is CSVGQEALF. The CDR3 DNA reads as TGCAGCGTTGGACAAGAAGCTCTCTTT.

The rearrangement joins TRBV11-2 to TRBJ2-7; D might be TRBD1 (6 bases). Germline V gene data show CDR1 as SGHAT and CDR2 as FQNNGV. V lost 0 bases and J lost 7, with 13 bases in between. The CDR3 is 14 residues long. The CDR3 coding sequence is TGTGCCAGCAGCTTAGATGGGGGCCACTTTGAGCAGTACTTC. It encodes CASSLDGGHFEQYF.

Turning to this clonotype: Just one base apart from a much larger clone, this may be a read error. This is likely a read error, given that the CDR3 carries no conserved phenylalanine or tryptophan at its end. The gene calls are TRBV29-1 and TRBJ1-1; D is ambiguous. V was shortened by 7 bases and J by 2 bases, with 5 bases between the two germline ends. CDR1 and CDR2 from the germline V gene are SQVTM and ANQGSEA. This CDR3 spans 10 amino acids. The CDR3 region has the DNA TGCAGCGCCCGTAACACTGAAGCTTTCCTT. It specifies CSARNTEAFL.

This clonotype was found a few times. The chain is built from TRBV5-1 and TRBJ2-1; 7 bases map to TRBD2. The V gene end was trimmed by 1 base and the J gene end by 7 bases; junction bases not matched to a gene: 8. The CDR3 totals 15 residues. CDR1 SGHRS and CDR2 YFSETQ come from the germline V gene. CDR3 nucleotides: TGCGCCAGCAGCTTGTGGAGGGAGGGCCGAAATGAGCAGTTCTTC. It specifies CASSLWREGRNEQFF.

The sample holds a few counts of this clonotype. Compared with germline, one end of the junction differs, possibly owing to a read error. The J gene is TRBJ1-1, the V gene TRBV6-5; weak D call: TRBD1 (6 bases). CDR1 and CDR2 from the germline V gene are MNHEY and SVGAGI. The CDR3 is 14 residues long. This CDR3 is CACRTDRKNTEAFF. The CDR3, as DNA: TGTGCCTGCAGAACCGACAGGAAGAACACTGAAGCTTTCTTT.

Worth noting for this clonotype: Germline and junction disagree at one end, which may indicate a read error. The chain has TRBV6-1 and TRBJ2-3; 9 positions agree with TRBD2. The CDR3 has 15 amino acids. The germline CDR1 and CDR2 sequences are MNHNS and SASEGT. The CDR3 spells CASSEVAGVGDMQYF. In DNA form, the CDR3 reads TGTGCCAGCAGTGAAGTAGCGGGAGTGGGAGATATGCAGTATTTT.

The chain combines TRBV12-3 or TRBV12-4 with TRBJ1-5; D gene unclear. This CDR3 region has 19 residues. V was pared by 6 bases and J by 1 base, with 25 bases between. This chain's CDR3 is CASSTRSLGRRESNQPQHF. DNA of the CDR3: TGTGCCAGCAGCACACGATCCTTGGGTCGCCGAGAGAGCAATCAGCCCCAGCATTTT.

This clonotype showed up many times. The chain links TRBV11-2 to TRBJ2-1, with a weak D call TRBD2 (6 bases). Trimming took off 3 bases at V and 13 bases at J, with 13 bases between the two ends. CDR1 is SGHAT and CDR2 is FQNNGV in the germline V gene. The CDR3 totals 12 residues. The chain's CDR3 is CASSLEGSDQFF. CDR3 nucleotides: TGTGCCAGCAGCTTGGAGGGGTCAGATCAGTTCTTC.

This clonotype was observed a few times. The CDR3: CASSLTYRVEGAEAFF. CDR3 sequence (DNA): TGTGCCAGCAGTTTGACGTACAGGGTCGAGGGCGCTGAAGCTTTCTTT. J is TRBJ1-1 and V is TRBV12-3 or TRBV12-4; tentatively, D is TRBD1 (6 bases). V lost 3 bases and J lost 6, with 20 bases in between. This CDR3 comprises 16 residues.

On this clonotype itself: This may be a read error, as it is one base from a much larger clone. The CDR3 does not close with the conserved phenylalanine or tryptophan, likely indicating a read error. The rearrangement links TRBV30 to TRBJ2-1; D unresolved. The CDR3 is 11 amino acids. V lost 5 bases and J lost 7, with 9 bases in between. Per germline, CDR1 GTSNPN and CDR2 SVGIG (reference sequence). CDR3 in amino acids: CAWGPGNEQFS. CDR3 DNA: TGTGCCTGGGGACCTGGAAATGAGCAGTTCTCC.

V and J are TRBV5-4 and TRBJ1-6, with D possibly matching TRBD1 (6 bases). The CDR3 extends over 14 amino acids. Trimming pared 0 bases from V and 9 bases from J, leaving 10 bases between. CDR1 is SGHNT and CDR2 is YYREEE in the germline V gene (reference sequence). The CDR3 loop is CASSLEQGSSPLHF. The CDR3 DNA sequence: TGTGCCAGCAGCTTGGAACAGGGCAGTTCACCCCTCCACTTT.

The rearrangement joins TRBV30 to TRBJ1-1; TRBD1 is a possible D gene (5 bases). The germline V and J ends were trimmed by 0 bases and 6 bases, with 11 bases remaining between them. In germline, CDR1 is GTSNPN, CDR2 SVGIG (reference sequence). The CDR3 runs 13 residues. The CDR3 region is CAWSVRWGAEAFF. In nucleotides, the CDR3 is TGTGCCTGGAGTGTTCGGTGGGGCGCTGAAGCTTTCTTT.

Concerning this clonotype itself: This may be a read error: a much more frequent sequence differs by one nucleotide. V gene TRBV5-5 combines with J gene TRBJ2-1; 11 bases align to TRBD1. CDR1 SGHKS and CDR2 YYEKEE come from the germline V gene (reference sequence). This CDR3 has 13 residues. As DNA, the CDR3 is TGTGCCAGCAGCTCTGGACAGGGGGCTGAGAAGTTCTTC. Protein sequence: CASSSGQGAEKFF.

CDR3 loop: CASSGDYEQYF. The CDR3 region has the DNA TGTGCCAGCAGCGGGGACTACGAGCAGTACTTC. The J gene is TRBJ2-7, the V gene TRBV5-4, with unresolved D. Germline values: CDR1 SGHNT, CDR2 YYREEE (reference sequence). The CDR3 covers 11 residues. V shed 4 bases and J shed 3 bases, with 5 bases lying between them. The full variable domain, in which reference TRBV5-4 and TRBJ2-7 provide the parts outside the CDR3, is ETGVTQSPTHLIKTRGQQVTLRCSSQSGHNTVSWYQQALGQGPQFIFQYYREEENGRGNFPPRFSGLQFPNYSSELNVNALELDDSALYLCASSGDYEQYFGPGTRLTVT.

This clonotype has a handful of counts. J is TRBJ2-3 and V is TRBV29-1; possibly TRBD2 for D (6 bases). In germline, CDR1 is SQVTM, CDR2 ANQGSEA. The CDR3 is 15 amino acids. Trimming took off 3 bases at V and 2 bases at J, with 15 bases between the two ends. DNA for the CDR3: TGCAGCGTTGAGGACCTTGGACTAATCACAGATACGCAGTATTTT. Protein product: CSVEDLGLITDTQYF.

This clonotype was seen ten or more times. The rearrangement joins TRBV14 to TRBJ1-2; D is unclear. Trimming cost V 2 bases and J 2 bases, with 0 bases left between them. From germline, CDR1 is SGHDN and CDR2 FVKESK. This CDR3 has 11 amino acids. For the CDR3, the DNA is TGTGCCAGCAGCCAAAACTATGGCTACACCTTC. It specifies CASSQNYGYTF.

Concerning this clonotype: This CDR3 fails to terminate in the conserved phenylalanine or tryptophan, so it likely reflects a read error. The chain links TRBV4-2 to TRBJ2-5; D not certain. Trimming shortened V by 3 bases and J by 3 bases, and 11 bases separated the two germline ends. CDR3 length: 14 amino acids. Germline loops: CDR1 LGHNA, CDR2 YNFKEQ. The CDR3 region has the DNA TGTGCCAGCAGCCACCGGGCCTCAGAAGAGACCCAGTACATC. Amino acid sequence: CASSHRASEETQYI.

Comment on this clonotype: This may be a read error: a much more frequent sequence differs by one nucleotide. The V call is TRBV11-3, the J call TRBJ1-1; 8 bases are shared with TRBD1. V shed 1 base, J shed 1 base, and the junction held 11 bases outside the gene matches. The CDR3 contains 18 residues. The germline gives CDR1 SGHNT, CDR2 YENEEA. CDR3 bases: TGTGCCAGCAGCTTAGGGTCGGACAGGGAAGGGACGAACACTGAAGCTTTCTTT. It translates to CASSLGSDREGTNTEAFF. Using reference TRBV11-3 and TRBJ1-1 for the parts outside the CDR3, the full variable domain is EAGVVQSPRYKIIEKKQPVAFWCNPISGHNTLYWYLQNLGQGPELLIRYENEEAVDDSQLPKDRFSAERLKGVDSTLKIQPAELGDSAVYLCASSLGSDREGTNTEAFFGQGTRLTVV.

Note on this clonotype: A much larger clone lies one base from this, so it may be a read error. Here the CDR3 DNA reads TGTGCCAGCAGCTTATGGGGATACTCTGAAGCTTTCTTT. This translates into CASSLWGYSEAFF. The chain carries TRBV11-2 and TRBJ1-1; D not certain. The V and J ends lost 2 bases and 6 bases respectively, with 10 bases between them. Germline V gene sequence: CDR1 SGHAT, CDR2 FQNNGV. The CDR3 consists of 13 residues.

The chain joins TRBV19 to TRBJ1-5; the D gene is possibly TRBD1 (5 bases). Trimming took 8 bases from V and 5 from J, leaving 13 bases between them. Germline V gives CDR1 LNHDA, CDR2 SQIVND (reference sequence). The CDR3 sequence is 13 residues long. The CDR3 DNA follows: TGTGCCAGTTCCAGGCAGGGATATCAGCCCCAGCATTTT. Translating gives CASSRQGYQPQHF.

On this clonotype: It may be a read error: a sequence one base away is much more abundant. The V call is TRBV29-1, the J call TRBJ2-3; 8 nucleotides align to TRBD2. V lost 5 bases to trimming and J lost 2 bases; unmatched junction nucleotides: 9. The length of the CDR3 is 15 residues. Germline V gene lookup returns CDR1 SQVTM and CDR2 ANQGSEA. The CDR3: CSVKKRETFTDTQYF. In nucleotides, the CDR3 is TGCAGCGTTAAAAAGCGGGAGACCTTCACAGATACGCAGTATTTT.

The genes are TRBV13 and TRBJ2-3; D is perhaps TRBD1 or TRBD2 (5 bases each). Germline-derived CDR1 and CDR2 are PRHDT and FYEKMQ (reference sequence). The CDR3 totals 15 residues. Trimming left V 1 base short and J 2 bases short, with 10 bases between. CDR3 nucleotide sequence: TGTGCCAGCAGCTTAGAGCGAGGGACCACAGATACGCAGTATTTT. Protein sequence: CASSLERGTTDTQYF. The full variable domain, rest sourced from reference TRBV13 and TRBJ2-3, is AAGVIQSPRHLIKEKRETATLKCYPIPRHDTVYWYQQGPGQDPQFLISFYEKMQSDKGSIPDRFSAQQFSDYHSELNMSSLELGDSALYFCASSLERGTTDTQYFGPGTRLTVL.

On this clonotype: One end of the junction is discordant with germline, which a read error may explain. The genes are TRBV11-2 and TRBJ2-3; 8 bases match TRBD2. Germline CDR1 is SGHAT and CDR2 is FQNNGV. The CDR3 totals 17 residues. Written as DNA, the CDR3 is TGTGCCAGCAGTTTAGACGGGTCGGGAGGGAACTTAGATACGCAGTATTTT. Amino acids: CASSLDGSGGNLDTQYF. Together with reference TRBV11-2 and TRBJ2-3, the CDR3 gives the full variable domain: EAGVAQSPRYKIIEKRQSVAFWCNPISGHATLYWYQQILGQGPKLLIQFQNNGVVDDSQLPKDRFSAERLKGVDSTLKIQPAKLEDSAVYLCASSLDGSGGNLDTQYFGPGTRLTVL.

The gene calls are TRBV11-2 and TRBJ2-3; 7 bases are shared with TRBD1. The V gene end was trimmed by 0 bases and the J gene end by 14 bases; junction bases not matched to a gene: 11. Germline lookup yields CDR1 SGHAT and CDR2 FQNNGV. The CDR3 sequence is 14 residues long. The CDR3 nucleotides are TGTGCCAGCAGCTTAGAAGGGGGCACAGATATGCGGTATTTT. Residues: CASSLEGGTDMRYF.

The chain uses TRBV4-1 and TRBJ2-5; D may be TRBD2 (5 bases). Germline V gene data show CDR1 as MGHRA and CDR2 as YSYEKL. Between the trimmed V and J ends, which lost 4 bases and 2 bases, there was a span of 17 bases. The CDR3 is 16 amino acids. The CDR3 spells CASSLSREIVQETQYF. DNA of the CDR3: TGCGCCAGCAGCCTATCTAGGGAGATAGTGCAAGAGACCCAGTACTTC.

Worth noting for this clonotype: Mismatch with germline at one junction end may stem from a read error. This chain links TRBV12-3 or TRBV12-4 with TRBJ1-5; TRBD1 is a possible D gene (5 bases). The CDR3 covers 13 residues. The CDR3, as DNA: TGTGCCAGCAGTCGGGGGAGCAGTCAGCCCCAGCATTTT. Protein product: CASSRGSSQPQHF.

This clonotype was counted a few times. An end of the junction does not agree with germline; a read error may underlie this. The chain carries TRBV11-2 and TRBJ2-7; D gene uncertain. Germline V gives CDR1 SGHAT, CDR2 FQNNGV. This CDR3 spans 11 amino acids. The CDR3 coding sequence is TGTTCCAGCAGCTTTAGTTACGAACAGTACTTC. Residues: CSSSFSYEQYF. Looking up the rest from reference TRBV11-2 and TRBJ2-7 gives the full variable domain: EAGVAQSPRYKIIEKRQSVAFWCNPISGHATLYWYQQILGQGPKLLIQFQNNGVVDDSQLPKDRFSAERLKGVDSTLKIQPAKLEDSAVYLCSSSFSYEQYFGPGTRLTVT.

As concerns this clonotype: This sequence may be a read error, since a much larger clone differs from it by one base. The gene calls are TRBV12-3 or TRBV12-4 and TRBJ1-2; 10 positions agree with TRBD1. CDR3 size: 18 residues. DNA of the CDR3: TGTGCCAGCAGCCGCGGGGGGACAGGGGACCGAGCTAACTTTGGCTACACCTTC. Translation: CASSRGGTGDRANFGYTF.

The rearrangement uses TRBV28 and TRBJ2-1, with a possible D match to TRBD2 (5 bases). This CDR3 comprises 15 residues. Per the germline V gene, CDR1 is MDHEN and CDR2 is SYDVKM. With 5 bases removed from V and 5 bases from J, the gap between germline ends came to 16 bases. In DNA form, the CDR3 reads TGTGCCAGCAGTGAAGGCCCATCGGGAAACAATGAGCAGTTCTTC. Residues: CASSEGPSGNNEQFF.

This clonotype occurred a few times. At one of its ends the junction is not consistent with the germline gene, which may arise from a read error. V and J are TRBV7-9 and TRBJ1-5; D is undetermined. This CDR3 has 14 amino acids. Looked up from germline, CDR1 is SEHNR and CDR2 is FQNEAQ (reference sequence). CDR3 residues: CASSFGGSDQPQHF. The CDR3 region has the DNA TGTGCCAGCAGCTTTGGCGGTAGCGATCAGCCCCAGCATTTT. The full variable domain, rest sourced from reference TRBV7-9 and TRBJ1-5, is DTGVSQNPRHKITKRGQNVTFRCDPISEHNRLYWYRQTLGQGPEFLTYFQNEAQLEKSRLLSDRFSAERPKGSFSTLEIQRTEQGDSAMYLCASSFGGSDQPQHFGDGTRLSIL.